One and the same sample provided the 14 T cell receptor beta chains below, sequenced in a study of beta chain features in type 1 diabetes. Investigators reverse transcribed all isolated RNA, so they sequenced expressed TCRB transcripts. Assay: immunoSEQ multiplex PCR; the TCRdb copy retains only in-frame clones and omits some. The repertoire consists of approximately 400,000 clones, with approximately 16% occurring once and the leading ten covering under 0.02%. Sequenced: naive CD4+ T cells from blood. The receptors originated from a woman younger than 30 in good health.

This clone appeared a few times. V usage is TRBV7-9 and J usage is TRBJ2-7; the D gene is possibly TRBD2 (6 bases). Germline CDR1 and CDR2: SEHNR and FQNEAQ (reference sequence). Trimming removed 2 bases at V and 0 bases at J, with 8 bases between. CDR3 length equals 14 residues. This CDR3 is CASSLTTSSYEQYF. The CDR3 region has the DNA TGTGCCAGCAGCTTAACGACTAGCTCCTACGAGCAGTACTTC.

This chain uses TRBV6-5 with TRBJ2-1; perhaps TRBD2 as D (5 bases). V was clipped by 6 bases and J by 0 bases, with 12 bases between them. This CDR3 contains 15 residues. Germline CDR1 MNHEY, CDR2 SVGAGI. CDR3 region: CASRSRGSSYNEQFF. Here the CDR3 DNA reads TGTGCCAGCAGATCACGAGGGAGCTCCTACAATGAGCAGTTCTTC.

This clone was detected a few times. The chain joins TRBV6-5 to TRBJ1-2, with 8 bases fitting TRBD1. V lost 6 bases to trimming and J lost 6 bases; unmatched junction nucleotides: 6. Looked up from germline, CDR1 is MNHEY and CDR2 is SVGAGI. This CDR3 region has 13 residues. In DNA, the CDR3 is TGTGCCAGCAGCCACGGGACAGGAAATGGCTACACCTTC. It translates to CASSHGTGNGYTF.

The chain is built from TRBV5-4 and TRBJ2-2; 8 nucleotides align to TRBD2. The CDR3 spans 15 residues. Germline V gives CDR1 SGHNT, CDR2 YYREEE (reference sequence). V trimming: 0 bases; J trimming: 4 bases; junction bases outside the gene matches: 2. The CDR3 coding sequence is TGTGCCAGCAGCTTGGGACTAGCGTCCACCGGGGAGCTGTTTTTT. Its protein is CASSLGLASTGELFF.

This clone was detected only a few times. The genes are TRBV29-1 and TRBJ1-3; possible D gene TRBD1, 5 bases. Germline CDR1 reads SQVTM; CDR2 reads ANQGSEA. The CDR3 extends over 14 amino acids. The germline V and J ends were trimmed by 6 bases and 0 bases, with 12 bases remaining between them. Written as DNA, the CDR3 is TGCAGCGTCGAGGGACTCAGCTCTGGAAACACCATATATTTT. This encodes CSVEGLSSGNTIYF.

J is TRBJ2-1 and V is TRBV4-2, with D perhaps TRBD2 (5 bases). The germline V and J ends were trimmed by 0 bases and 4 bases, with 19 bases remaining between them. The CDR3 is made up of 18 amino acids. Germline CDR1 is LGHNA and CDR2 is YNFKEQ. CDR3 loop: CASSQDSAVQNLYNEQFF. DNA for the CDR3: TGTGCCAGCAGCCAAGATTCAGCGGTCCAGAACCTGTACAATGAGCAGTTCTTC.

The chain carries TRBV5-1 and TRBJ1-4; D is unresolved. Germline assignment: CDR1 SGHRS and CDR2 YFSETQ. V gave up 5 bases and J gave up 8 bases, with 13 bases separating them. This CDR3 has 13 residues. In DNA, the CDR3 is TGCGCCAGCAGTAGAGAGCGTAAAGAAAAACTGTTTTTT. Protein sequence: CASSRERKEKLFF.

The rearrangement uses TRBV29-1 and TRBJ2-1, with 12 bases fitting TRBD2. Germline V gene data show CDR1 as SQVTM and CDR2 as ANQGSEA. This CDR3 has 15 amino acids. V shed 6 bases and J 1 base; nucleotides not matched to a gene: 4. The CDR3 loop is CSVRLAGASYNEQFF. DNA for the CDR3: TGCAGCGTCAGACTAGCGGGAGCGTCCTACAATGAGCAGTTCTTC.

In this sample, this clone turned up a few times. The chain joins TRBV5-4 to TRBJ2-3; D is perhaps TRBD1 (6 bases). The germline V gene has CDR1 SGHNT and CDR2 YYREEE (reference sequence). This CDR3 region has 15 residues. Trimming removed 2 bases at V and 6 bases at J, with 16 bases between. The CDR3 nucleotides are TGTGCCAGCAGCTTACAACTAGGACAGATGGATACGCAGTATTTT. This codes for CASSLQLGQMDTQYF.

The chain has TRBV14 and TRBJ2-7; 8 nucleotides line up with TRBD2. This CDR3 comprises 17 residues. With 4 bases clipped from V and 3 bases from J, the junction kept 14 bases outside the gene matches. CDR1 and CDR2 from the germline V gene are SGHDN and FVKESK. The CDR3 region has the DNA TGTGCCAGCAGCCGCAGGTTTACTAGCGGATTAATCTACGAGCAGTACTTC. This encodes CASSRRFTSGLIYEQYF.

This clone was seen a few times. The V call is TRBV5-1, the J call TRBJ2-1; 8 bases are shared with TRBD2. CDR1 and CDR2 (germline): SGHRS, YFSETQ. The CDR3 consists of 19 residues. V lost 1 base to trimming and J lost 0 bases; unmatched junction nucleotides: 12. The CDR3 DNA sequence: TGCGCCAGCAGCTTGTTTAGTTCCCTAAGCGGGAGCTCCTACAATGAGCAGTTCTTC. This sequence encodes CASSLFSSLSGSSYNEQFF. Combining the CDR3 with reference TRBV5-1 and TRBJ2-1 gives the whole variable domain KAGVTQTPRYLIKTRGQQVTLSCSPISGHRSVSWYQQTPGQGLQFLFEYFSETQRNKGNFPGRFSGRQFSNSRSEMNVSTLELGDSALYLCASSLFSSLSGSSYNEQFFGPGTRLTVL.

The chain links TRBV9 to TRBJ1-1, with 8 positions matching TRBD1. Losses at the gene ends were 2 bases for V and 0 bases for J; bases not matched to a gene: 6. In germline, CDR1 is SGDLS, CDR2 YYNGEE. There are 16 residues in the CDR3. In DNA, the CDR3 is TGTGCCAGCAGCGTGGAGACAGGGGCACTGAACACTGAAGCTTTCTTT. Translation: CASSVETGALNTEAFF.

This clone was picked up a small number of times. V usage is TRBV14 and J usage is TRBJ2-2; 11 nucleotides line up with TRBD2. The CDR3 runs 17 residues. In germline, CDR1 is SGHDN, CDR2 FVKESK. The ends lost 3 bases at V and 7 bases at J; junction bases unmatched: 10. CDR3 sequence (DNA): TGTGCCAGCAGCCACAGTAGCGGGAGGGCCAAAGGCGGGGAGCTGTTTTTT. Translated: CASSHSSGRAKGGELFF.

This clone was detected a few times. This chain uses TRBV15 with TRBJ1-4; a possible D gene is TRBD1 (6 bases). Deletions cut 6 bases from V and 4 bases from J, with 12 bases between. The CDR3 covers 14 residues. In germline, CDR1 is LNHNV, CDR2 YYDKDF (reference sequence). The CDR3 DNA sequence: TGTGCCACCAGGAAGGACAGCATTAATGAAAAACTGTTTTTT. Protein sequence: CATRKDSINEKLFF.